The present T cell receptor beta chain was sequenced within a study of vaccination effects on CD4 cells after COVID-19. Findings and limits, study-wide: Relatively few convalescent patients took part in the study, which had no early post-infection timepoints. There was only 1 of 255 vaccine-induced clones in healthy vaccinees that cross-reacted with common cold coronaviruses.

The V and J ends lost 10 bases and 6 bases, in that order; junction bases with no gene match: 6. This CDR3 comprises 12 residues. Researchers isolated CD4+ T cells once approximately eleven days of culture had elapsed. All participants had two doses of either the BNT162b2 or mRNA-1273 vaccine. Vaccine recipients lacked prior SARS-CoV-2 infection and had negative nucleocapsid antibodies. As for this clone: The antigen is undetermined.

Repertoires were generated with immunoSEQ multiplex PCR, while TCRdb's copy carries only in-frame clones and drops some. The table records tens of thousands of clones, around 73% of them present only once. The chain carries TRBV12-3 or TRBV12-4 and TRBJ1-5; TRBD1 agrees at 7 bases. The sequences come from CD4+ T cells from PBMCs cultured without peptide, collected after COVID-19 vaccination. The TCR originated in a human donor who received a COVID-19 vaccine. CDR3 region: CATRQGGQPQHF. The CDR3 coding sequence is TGTGCCACCAGACAGGGAGGTCAGCCCCAGCATTTT.